This T cell receptor (beta chain) is from a study of T cell responses to AZD1222 COVID-19 vaccine. Study-level points and caveats: Spike-specific TCR breadth and depth rose after two AZD1222 doses. Vaccine-related CD4 TCRs covered spike, predominating at 160-218 and 743-854.

To note about this clone: The antigen is not known.

The germline gives CDR1 SGHVS, CDR2 FQNEAQ. Trimming removed 2 bases from V and 8 bases from J; junction bases left unmatched: 9. The length of the CDR3 is 15 residues. Method: immunoSEQ multiplex PCR; TCRdb's copy keeps in-frame clones and lacks some. The sample contains 130,000 or so clones, about 90% of which appear only once. The specimen was peripheral blood, collected on day 0 of AZD1222 vaccination. The rearrangement joins TRBV7-8 to TRBJ1-2; 9 nucleotides align to TRBD1. This sequence was found in an adult in good health. For the CDR3, the DNA is TGTGCCAGCAGCTTACAACGGACAGGGGACGGGGGCTACACCTTC. It yields the protein CASSLQRTGDGGYTF.